This T cell receptor (beta chain) was profiled in a study of CXCR3-negative and CXCR3-positive naive CD8 T cells. Study-wide context: For each library, about 1.5 +/- 0.3 million TRB reads were obtained, about 140 million in total.

The libraries of TRB cDNA were constructed through 5' RACE using UMI labels. No DNA is given; TCRdb re-called the 5' RACE reads and lists each CDR3 protein once. Its table records about 94,000 distinct CDR3 sequences. This CDR3 spans 15 amino acids. CDR1 is MNHEY and CDR2 is SMNVEV in the germline V gene (reference sequence). With regard to this clonotype: Its specificity is unknown.

The study's findings and limits: CXCR3-positive naive cells carried more hydrophobic TRB CDR3s than CXCR3-negative naive cells did. Memory cells differed in TRBV-TRBJ usage, but naive CXCR3-negative and CXCR3-positive cells had similar usage. Memory CD8+ cells showed much lower diversity, while both naive subsets were comparably high.

This clonotype was sampled from a human donor in good health. Some clones in this sample may be carry-over from other donors' samples. V and J are TRBV27 and TRBJ2-7; checking the TCRdb D call of TRBD2 is not possible without DNA. The sample consisted of naive CXCR3+ CD8+ T cells from blood. Stated subset: CD45RO-CCR7+CD27+CD95- naive CD8+ T cells expressing CXCR3 (TNR3+). This CDR3 is CASSRPMAGLYEQYF.